Below are 23 T cell receptor beta chains sequenced from a single sample in a study of CD8 T cells in Susac syndrome. Random hexamers were used to reverse transcribe roughly 0.45 to 1 ug of RNA. A single record per CDR3 protein comes from TCRdb applying MiXCR to the immunoSEQ multiplex PCR reads. Of 200,000 or so distinct CDR3 sequences in the sample, approximately 95% are singletons; the top ten hold about 0.15%. The sequencing input was CD8+ T cells from PBMCs. The receptors were sampled from a human donor with Susac syndrome.

V and J are TRBV27 and TRBJ2-1, with TRBD2 matching 14 bases. CDR3 length: 14 residues. Trimming took 4 bases from V and 10 from J; bases not matched to a gene: 3. Germline CDR1 and CDR2: MNHEY and SMNVEV (reference sequence). The CDR3 spells CASSSGLAGEEQFF. The CDR3 nucleotides read TGTGCCAGCAGTTCGGGACTAGCGGGAGAGGAGCAGTTCTTC.

This chain joins TRBV27 and TRBJ2-1; TRBD1 agrees at 7 bases. This CDR3 is 14 amino acids long. The germline gives CDR1 MNHEY, CDR2 SMNVEV (reference sequence). The junction had 7 bases not matched to a gene; V was cut back by 5 bases and J by 6 bases. CDR3 in DNA: TGTGCCAGCAGTAGCCTACAGGGGATCAATGAGCAGTTCTTC. Amino acid sequence: CASSSLQGINEQFF.

This rearrangement joins TRBV5-1 to TRBJ2-7; D is perhaps TRBD1 (5 bases). The CDR3 spans 13 residues. Germline V CDR1 and CDR2: SGHRS, YFSETQ. Trimming stripped 0 bases from V and 7 bases from J, with 11 bases between. As DNA, the CDR3 is TGCGCCAGCAGCTTGGGATCAGGGTGGGAGCAGTACTTC. This encodes CASSLGSGWEQYF.

The chain couples TRBV2 to TRBJ2-1, with TRBD1 as a possible D gene (6 bases). Germline V gene sequence: CDR1 SNHLY, CDR2 FYNNEI. This CDR3 is 14 amino acids long. The ends were cut back, 6 bases at V and 7 bases at J, with 16 bases in the middle. The CDR3 region has the DNA TGTGCCAGCAGGATCAGGGGAGTCCTTAATGAGCAGTTCTTC. This translates into CASRIRGVLNEQFF.

The V gene is TRBV30, the J gene TRBJ1-5, with D possibly matching TRBD1 (6 bases). The germline V and J ends were trimmed by 2 bases and 4 bases, with 12 bases remaining between them. This CDR3 is 14 amino acids long. CDR1 GTSNPN and CDR2 SVGIG come from the germline V gene (reference sequence). As DNA, the CDR3 is TGTGCCTGGAGTACGACAGGCGGGAATCAGCCCCAGCATTTT. Translated, it gives CAWSTTGGNQPQHF.

The chain combines TRBV25-1 with TRBJ2-2; 8 nucleotides match TRBD1. CDR3 length: 16 residues. Trimming cost V 6 bases and J 3 bases; bases outside gene matches: 9. Germline V gene sequence: CDR1 MGHDK, CDR2 SYGVNS. CDR3 nucleotide sequence: TGTGCCAGCAGAAGACCGGGACAGGATTACACCGGGGAGCTGTTTTTT. This encodes CASRRPGQDYTGELFF.

The J gene is TRBJ2-1, the V gene TRBV7-2, with D maybe TRBD1 (5 bases). V was clipped by 1 base and J by 10 bases, with 8 bases between them. From germline, CDR1 is SGHTA and CDR2 FQGNSA. CDR3 length: 12 amino acids. The CDR3 reads CASSLDRNEQFF. CDR3 coding DNA: TGTGCCAGCAGCTTAGACAGGAACGAGCAGTTCTTC. The complete variable domain, with remaining parts taken from reference TRBV7-2 and TRBJ2-1, reads GAGVSQSPSNKVTEKGKDVELRCDPISGHTALYWYRQSLGQGLEFLIYFQGNSAPDKSGLPSDRFSAERTGGSVSTLTIQRTQQEDSAVYLCASSLDRNEQFFGPGTRLTVL.

This clonotype is a singleton in its sample. V usage is TRBV6-5 and J usage is TRBJ2-5; the D gene is possibly TRBD2 (5 bases). The CDR3 covers 13 residues. Germline assignment: CDR1 MNHEY and CDR2 SVGAGI. Trimming removed 2 bases at V and 3 bases at J, with 7 bases between. The CDR3 nucleotides read TGTGCCAGCAGTTACGGACTGGAAGAGACCCAGTACTTC. It encodes CASSYGLEETQYF.

This rearrangement joins TRBV7-8 to TRBJ2-5; no clear D gene. CDR1 is SGHVS and CDR2 is FQNEAQ in the germline V gene. The CDR3 loop spans 16 amino acids. The germline V and J ends were trimmed by 1 base and 3 bases, with 15 bases remaining between them. The CDR3 nucleotides read TGTGCCAGCAGCTTAGAGTCGTTAGGCCTAGAAGAGACCCAGTACTTC. Amino acids: CASSLESLGLEETQYF.

The CDR3 bases are TGTGCCTGGAGATCGGCTCGTAACACCGGGGAGCTGTTTTTT. Its protein product is CAWRSARNTGELFF. V is TRBV30 and J is TRBJ2-2, with unresolved D. Germline CDR1 GTSNPN, CDR2 SVGIG (reference sequence). CDR3 length: 14 amino acids. Trimming cost V 3 bases and J 2 bases, with 10 bases left between them.

V usage is TRBV12-3 or TRBV12-4 and J usage is TRBJ2-4; maybe TRBD2 (5 bases). V lost 6 bases and J lost 0, with 9 bases in between. The CDR3 extends over 14 amino acids. CDR3 loop: CASSLGIAKNIQYF. The CDR3 DNA sequence: TGTGCCAGCAGCCTCGGGATAGCCAAAAACATTCAGTACTTC.

The V gene is TRBV20-1, the J gene TRBJ2-1; 9 bases map to TRBD2. Germline CDR1 and CDR2: DFQATT and SNEGSKA (reference sequence). The CDR3 is made up of 14 amino acids. V shed 6 bases, J shed 8 bases, and the junction held 11 bases outside the gene matches. CDR3 protein: CSAMWRGGGDEQFF. CDR3 nucleotides: TGCAGTGCAATGTGGCGGGGGGGCGGGGATGAGCAGTTCTTC.

This sequence joins TRBV30 and TRBJ2-7; tentatively, D is TRBD2 (6 bases). The V end was cut by 4 bases, the J end by 2 bases, with 15 bases between. Looked up from germline, CDR1 is GTSNPN and CDR2 is SVGIG (reference sequence). The CDR3 runs to 14 residues. The CDR3 sequence: CAWMEAGGPYEQYF. The CDR3 DNA reads as TGTGCCTGGATGGAAGCGGGTGGTCCCTACGAGCAGTACTTC.

The chain is built from TRBV3-1 and TRBJ2-3, with D maybe TRBD1 (5 bases). V lost 6 bases and J lost 0, with 10 bases in between. Germline V gene sequence: CDR1 LGHDT, CDR2 YNNKEL (reference sequence). The CDR3 consists of 14 residues. Here the CDR3 DNA reads TGTGCCAGCAGTCAGGACACAAGCACAGATACGCAGTATTTT. The encoded protein is CASSQDTSTDTQYF.

V is TRBV15 and J is TRBJ1-5; D gene uncertain. CDR3 size: 13 residues. Trimming took off 5 bases at V and 8 bases at J, with 13 bases between the two ends. Per the germline V gene, CDR1 is LNHNV and CDR2 is YYDKDF (reference sequence). CDR3 region: CATSSRQLKPQHF. The CDR3 DNA reads as TGTGCCACCAGCTCCCGGCAGTTAAAGCCCCAGCATTTT.

The V and J genes are TRBV12-3 or TRBV12-4 and TRBJ2-1; 12 bases fit TRBD2. With V trimmed by 5 bases and J by 3 bases, 5 bases remained unmatched. This CDR3 spans 16 amino acids. The CDR3 sequence: CASSRPGLAGYNEQFF. For the CDR3, the DNA is TGTGCCAGCAGTCGACCGGGACTAGCGGGCTACAATGAGCAGTTCTTC.

The J gene is TRBJ2-1, the V gene TRBV5-6, with D possibly called TRBD1 or TRBD2 (5 bases each). V was clipped by 0 bases and J by 5 bases, with 15 bases between them. The CDR3 has 16 amino acids. Germline CDR1 reads SGHDT; CDR2 reads YYEEEE. The CDR3 DNA is TGTGCCAGCAGCTTGGCCGGAGAGGGGCCGCACAATGAGCAGTTCTTC. Residues: CASSLAGEGPHNEQFF.

This chain links TRBV6-1 with TRBJ1-2; a possible D gene is TRBD1 (5 bases). This CDR3 region has 12 residues. V lost 8 bases to trimming and J lost 4 bases, with 11 bases between them. Germline V CDR1 and CDR2: MNHNS, SASEGT. The CDR3 reads CASSGWSYGYTF. The CDR3 coding sequence is TGTGCCAGCTCAGGGTGGTCCTATGGCTACACCTTC.

This clonotype is a singleton in its sample. The chain couples TRBV9 to TRBJ2-7; tentatively, D is TRBD2 (5 bases). CDR3 size: 14 residues. CDR1 is SGDLS, CDR2 YYNGEE, per germline. V was clipped by 4 bases and J by 0 bases, with 11 bases between them. CDR3 sequence: CASSPMDSSYEQYF. Written as DNA, the CDR3 is TGTGCCAGCAGCCCTATGGACTCCTCCTACGAGCAGTACTTC.

This chain uses TRBV20-1 with TRBJ2-2; D remains unclear. The ends were cut back, 4 bases at V and 0 bases at J, with 6 bases in the middle. The CDR3 totals 13 residues. Germline V CDR1 and CDR2: DFQATT, SNEGSKA (reference sequence). The CDR3 DNA is TGCAGTGCTATTCAAACGAACACCGGGGAGCTGTTTTTT. Its translation: CSAIQTNTGELFF.

The chain links TRBV6-6 to TRBJ2-2; D perhaps matches TRBD1 (7 bases). CDR3 length: 15 amino acids. Trimming stripped 11 bases from V and 0 bases from J, with 16 bases between. Germline V gene sequence: CDR1 MNHNY, CDR2 SVGAGI (reference sequence). CDR3: CAGRRGATNTGELFF. The CDR3 coding sequence is TGTGCCGGACGCAGGGGGGCTACGAACACCGGGGAGCTGTTTTTT.

The chain is built from TRBV5-1 and TRBJ2-1, with 9 bases aligning to TRBD1. Trimming at V came to 1 base and at J to 8 bases, leaving 4 bases not matched to a gene. The CDR3 sequence is 14 residues long. CDR1 SGHRS and CDR2 YFSETQ come from the germline V gene. CDR3 coding DNA: TGCGCCAGCAGCTTGACAGGGGGCTTAGATGAGCAGTTCTTC. Encoded protein: CASSLTGGLDEQFF. Combining the CDR3 with reference TRBV5-1 and TRBJ2-1 gives the whole variable domain KAGVTQTPRYLIKTRGQQVTLSCSPISGHRSVSWYQQTPGQGLQFLFEYFSETQRNKGNFPGRFSGRQFSNSRSEMNVSTLELGDSALYLCASSLTGGLDEQFFGPGTRLTVL.

V usage is TRBV2 and J usage is TRBJ2-4, with TRBD1 matching 7 bases. J lost 8 bases, V lost 3 bases, and 4 bases had no gene match. This CDR3 is built from 13 residues. Germline CDR1 is SNHLY and CDR2 is FYNNEI. CDR3 protein: CASSDRQGDIQYF. Written as DNA, the CDR3 is TGTGCCAGCAGTGACCGACAGGGAGACATTCAGTACTTC.